This T cell receptor beta chain emerged from a study of CD8+ T cells in alopecia areata. The CDR3 contains 14 residues. Germline V gene sequence: CDR1 SGDLS, CDR2 YYNGEE. V dropped 0 bases and J dropped 3 bases, with 6 bases sitting between them. The treatment denotes: oral pan-JAK inhibitor, 5-10 mg twice daily. RNA extraction and reverse transcription yielded cDNA as sequencing template. The method was immunoSEQ multiplex PCR; TCRdb's version includes in-frame clones alone and lacks a portion of them. The sample has approximately 210,000 clones; less than 45% are singletons. This sample comprised CD4+ T cells sorted from blood, obtained around week 36, from a patient treated with tofacitinib. This rearrangement joins TRBV9 to TRBJ2-2; no firm D call. The receptor's source is a human donor with alopecia areata. CDR3 DNA: TGTGCCAGCAGCGTAGGTGGGGACACCGGGGAGCTGTTTTTT. Its protein is CASSVGGDTGELFF.